The source of this TCR beta chain is a study of neurological immune-mediated disorders. Regarding the study as a whole: When grouped phylogenetically, the repertoires of 18 of the 34 multiple sclerosis patients fell together in one related-CDR3 cluster, which is a possible signature.

The sorted-subset TCR libraries were prepared using some 960,000 CD4+ or CD8+ T cells as the starting material. TCRdb re-called the 5' RACE reads through MiXCR, storing one row per CDR3 protein. This table has about 10,000 distinct CDR3 sequences, under 25% appearing once. This clonotype came up many times. Antigen specificity is unknown. Specimen: CD8+ T cells from blood. The clonotype originates from a woman between 40 and 55 years old with multiple sclerosis.

CDR3 nucleotide sequence: TGTGCCAGCAGCTCTTCTGATACGCAGTATTTT. It specifies CASSSSDTQYF. This chain joins TRBV7-6 and TRBJ2-3; D unresolved. CDR3 length: 11 amino acids. Trimming left V 4 bases short and J 6 bases short, with 5 bases between. Germline V gene sequence: CDR1 SGHVS, CDR2 FNYEAQ.